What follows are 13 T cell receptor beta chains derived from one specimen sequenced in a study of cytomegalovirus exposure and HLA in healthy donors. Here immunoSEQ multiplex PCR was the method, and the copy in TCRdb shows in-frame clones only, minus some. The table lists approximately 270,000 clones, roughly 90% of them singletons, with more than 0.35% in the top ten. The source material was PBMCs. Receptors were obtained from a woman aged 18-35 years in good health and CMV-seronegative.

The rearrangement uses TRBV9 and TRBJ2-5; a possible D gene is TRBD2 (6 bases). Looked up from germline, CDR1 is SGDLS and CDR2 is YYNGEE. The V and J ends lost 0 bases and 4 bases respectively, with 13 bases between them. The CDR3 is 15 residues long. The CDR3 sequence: CASSVEGGARETQYF. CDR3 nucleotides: TGTGCCAGCAGCGTAGAAGGAGGGGCGAGAGAGACCCAGTACTTC.

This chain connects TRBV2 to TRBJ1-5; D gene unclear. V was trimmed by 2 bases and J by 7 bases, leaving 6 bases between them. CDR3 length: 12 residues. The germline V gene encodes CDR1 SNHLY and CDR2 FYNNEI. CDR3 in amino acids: CASSESLQPQHF. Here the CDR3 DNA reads TGTGCCAGCAGTGAATCACTGCAGCCCCAGCATTTT.

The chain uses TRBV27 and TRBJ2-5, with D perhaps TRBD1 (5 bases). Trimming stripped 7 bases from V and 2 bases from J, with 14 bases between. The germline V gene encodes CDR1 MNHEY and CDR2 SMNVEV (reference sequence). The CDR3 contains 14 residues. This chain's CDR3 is CASTTTGEQETQYF. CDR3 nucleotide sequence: TGTGCCAGCACTACCACAGGAGAGCAAGAGACCCAGTACTTC.

The CDR3 DNA reads as TGTGCCAGCAGTTACTCCGGGCGGGGGGGTTCCACTGAAGCTTTCTTT. This codes for CASSYSGRGGSTEAFF. The J gene is TRBJ1-1, the V gene TRBV6-5, with D possibly being TRBD1 (5 bases). Trimming removed 0 bases at V and 4 bases at J, with 15 bases between. The CDR3 is 16 amino acids. Germline CDR1 is MNHEY and CDR2 is SVGAGI.

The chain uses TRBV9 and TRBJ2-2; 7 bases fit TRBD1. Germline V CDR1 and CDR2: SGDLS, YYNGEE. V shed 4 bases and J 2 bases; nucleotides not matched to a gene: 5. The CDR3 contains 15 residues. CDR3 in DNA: TGTGCCAGCAGCTTGACAGGGACCAACACCGGGGAGCTGTTTTTT. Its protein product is CASSLTGTNTGELFF.

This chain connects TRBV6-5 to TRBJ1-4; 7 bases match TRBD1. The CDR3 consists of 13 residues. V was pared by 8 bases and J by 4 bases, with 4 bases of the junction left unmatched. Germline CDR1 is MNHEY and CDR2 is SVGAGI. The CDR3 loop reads CASRQGGNEKLFF. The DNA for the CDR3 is TGTGCCAGCCGCCAGGGGGGTAATGAAAAACTGTTTTTT.

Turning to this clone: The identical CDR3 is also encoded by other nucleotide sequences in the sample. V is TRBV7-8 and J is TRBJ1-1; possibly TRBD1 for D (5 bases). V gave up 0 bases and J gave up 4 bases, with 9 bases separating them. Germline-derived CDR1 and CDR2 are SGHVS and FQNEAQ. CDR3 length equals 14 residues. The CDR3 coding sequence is TGTGCCAGCAGCTTAGCAGGGGTGGGCACTGAAGCTTTCTTT. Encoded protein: CASSLAGVGTEAFF.

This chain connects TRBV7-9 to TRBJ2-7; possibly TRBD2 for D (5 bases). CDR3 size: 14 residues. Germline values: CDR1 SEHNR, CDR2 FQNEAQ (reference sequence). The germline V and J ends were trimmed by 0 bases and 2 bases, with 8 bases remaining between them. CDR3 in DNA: TGTGCCAGCAGCTTAGCGAGCGGACCCTACGAGCAGTACGTC. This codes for CASSLASGPYEQYV.

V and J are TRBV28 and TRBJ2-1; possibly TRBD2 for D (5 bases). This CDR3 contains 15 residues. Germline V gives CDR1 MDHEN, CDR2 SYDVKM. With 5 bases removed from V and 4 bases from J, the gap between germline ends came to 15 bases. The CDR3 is CASSTGVHGYNEQFF. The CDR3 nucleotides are TGTGCCAGCAGTACCGGGGTCCACGGATACAATGAGCAGTTCTTC.

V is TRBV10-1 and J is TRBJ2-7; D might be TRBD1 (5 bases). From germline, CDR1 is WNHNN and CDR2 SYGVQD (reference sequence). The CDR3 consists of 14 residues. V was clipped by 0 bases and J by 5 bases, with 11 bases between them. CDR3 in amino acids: CASSESFGRDEQYF. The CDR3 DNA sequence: TGCGCCAGCAGTGAGTCCTTTGGCAGGGACGAGCAGTACTTC.

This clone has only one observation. The CDR3 region is CASSPLRRTGRYGYTF. Here the CDR3 DNA reads TGTGCCAGCAGCCCCCTCCGCCGGACAGGCCGCTATGGCTACACCTTC. The rearrangement links TRBV7-9 to TRBJ1-2; TRBD1 agrees at 7 bases. The CDR3 spans 16 residues. CDR1 SEHNR and CDR2 FQNEAQ come from the germline V gene (reference sequence). The V segment lost 5 bases and the J segment 4 bases; nucleotides outside the gene matches: 13.

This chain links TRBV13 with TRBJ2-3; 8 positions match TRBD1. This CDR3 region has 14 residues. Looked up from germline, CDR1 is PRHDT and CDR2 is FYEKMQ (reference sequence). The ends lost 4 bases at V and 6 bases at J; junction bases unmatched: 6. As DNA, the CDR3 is TGTGCCAGCAGCTCCTGGACAGGGATGGATACGCAGTATTTT. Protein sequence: CASSSWTGMDTQYF.

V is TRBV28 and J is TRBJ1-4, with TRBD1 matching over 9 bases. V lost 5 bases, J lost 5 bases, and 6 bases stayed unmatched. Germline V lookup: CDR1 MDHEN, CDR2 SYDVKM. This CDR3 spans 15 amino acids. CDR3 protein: CASSITGTGNEKLFF. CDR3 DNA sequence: TGTGCCAGCAGTATTACCGGGACAGGGAATGAAAAACTGTTTTTT.